Shown below are 25 T cell receptor beta chains from a single sample sequenced in a study of blood T cell repertoires in COVID-19. Repertoires were generated with immunoSEQ multiplex PCR, while TCRdb's copy carries only in-frame clones and drops some. Of over 200,000 clones listed, approximately 83% were seen once; the top ten hold 4.4%. Sequencing was carried out using peripheral blood. The receptors here all came from a man in his fifties with active or convalescent COVID-19.

The V call is TRBV11-1, the J call TRBJ1-1, with TRBD1 as a possible D gene (5 bases). Germline V gene lookup returns CDR1 SGHAT and CDR2 FQDESV (reference sequence). The CDR3 has 16 amino acids. V lost 2 bases and J 1 base, leaving 14 bases between the germline ends. The DNA of the CDR3 is TGTGCCAGCAGCTTAACCCCTAGGACACCGAACACTGAAGCTTTCTTT. As protein: CASSLTPRTPNTEAFF.

The chain combines TRBV6-5 with TRBJ1-5; D unclear. The CDR3 is 11 residues long. Germline V lookup: CDR1 MNHEY, CDR2 SVGAGI. Trimming removed 6 bases from V and 6 bases from J, with 6 bases in between. Here the CDR3 DNA reads TGTGCCAGCAGCCTAGGTCAGCCCCAGCATTTT. Its protein is CASSLGQPQHF.

The rearrangement uses TRBV11-3 and TRBJ2-2; 10 bases align to TRBD2. This CDR3 comprises 18 residues. Trimming took 1 base from V and 3 from J; bases not matched to a gene: 8. CDR1 and CDR2 (germline): SGHNT, YENEEA. The CDR3 region has the DNA TGTGCCAGCAGCTTAGGAGCGGGGGGGCCTGTCGACACCGGGGAGCTGTTTTTT. Translating gives CASSLGAGGPVDTGELFF.

This clone has just a few counts. V gene TRBV16 combines with J gene TRBJ1-6; D is ambiguous. Germline V gives CDR1 KGHSY, CDR2 FQNENV. The CDR3 runs 14 residues. Trimming pared 4 bases from V and 8 bases from J, leaving 12 bases between. This CDR3 reads CASSPDTPDSPLHF. DNA of the CDR3: TGTGCCAGCAGCCCCGACACGCCGGATTCACCCCTCCACTTT.

The chain employs TRBV18 and TRBJ2-1; TRBD2 aligns across 10 bases. The CDR3 has 15 residues. Germline values: CDR1 KGHSH, CDR2 LQKENI. V trimming: 1 base; J trimming: 7 bases; junction bases outside the gene matches: 4. The CDR3 region has the DNA TGTGCCAGCTCACCACGAGCGGGGGGGCAGAATGAGCAGTTCTTC. This gives the protein CASSPRAGGQNEQFF.

The chain recombines TRBV15 with TRBJ1-4; 7 bases agree with TRBD1. J was trimmed by 5 bases and V by 5 bases; bases with no gene match: 5. Germline V gene lookup returns CDR1 LNHNV and CDR2 YYDKDF (reference sequence). The CDR3 sequence is 14 residues long. The CDR3 coding sequence is TGTGCCACCAGCCCGGGACAGTGGAATGAAAAACTGTTTTTT. Encoded protein: CATSPGQWNEKLFF.

This clone occurred a few times. The chain combines TRBV4-3 with TRBJ1-4; no firm D call. This CDR3 has 16 amino acids. The V gene's germline CDR1 is LGHNA and CDR2 YSLEER. The ends were cut back, 0 bases at V and 4 bases at J, with 12 bases in the middle. The chain's CDR3 is CASSQDTDSINEKLFF. In DNA form, the CDR3 reads TGCGCCAGCAGCCAAGATACTGACTCAATTAATGAAAAACTGTTTTTT.

This clone was detected only once. The CDR3 DNA is TGTGCCTGGAGTTTGGCGGGGAGCTCCTATAATTCACCCCTCCACTTT. Amino acids: CAWSLAGSSYNSPLHF. The V and J genes are TRBV30 and TRBJ1-6; D is unresolved. Trimming shortened V by 2 bases and J by 0 bases, and 11 bases separated the two germline ends. Per the germline V gene, CDR1 is GTSNPN and CDR2 is SVGIG (reference sequence). The CDR3 spans 16 residues.

V and J are TRBV2 and TRBJ1-1; 7 bases match TRBD1. J was trimmed by 1 base and V by 2 bases; bases with no gene match: 19. The CDR3 runs 20 residues. Germline assignment: CDR1 SNHLY and CDR2 FYNNEI. The CDR3 region is CASSEQLGTIRGQGNTEAFF. In DNA, the CDR3 is TGTGCCAGCAGTGAACAACTTGGTACGATAAGGGGGCAGGGGAACACTGAAGCTTTCTTT.

The CDR3 region is CASSQTQGNSPLHF. For the CDR3, the DNA is TGTGCCAGCAGCCAAACACAGGGGAATTCACCCCTCCACTTT. The rearrangement uses TRBV3-1 (or the pseudogene TRBV3-2) and TRBJ1-6; 7 nucleotides line up with TRBD1. This CDR3 region has 14 residues. Germline V gene lookup returns CDR1 LGHDT and CDR2 YNNKEL (reference sequence). The V segment lost 2 bases and the J segment 7 bases; nucleotides outside the gene matches: 2.

The CDR3 region has the DNA TGCAGCGTAATGACAGGGGGCACTGAAGCTTTCTTT. Amino acid sequence: CSVMTGGTEAFF. This chain uses TRBV29-1 with TRBJ1-1, with TRBD1 identical over 9 bases. V lost 6 bases to trimming and J lost 4 bases; unmatched junction nucleotides: 3. Per germline, CDR1 SQVTM and CDR2 ANQGSEA. The CDR3 totals 12 residues.

The chain employs TRBV5-1 and TRBJ2-3; 7 nucleotides line up with TRBD2. The CDR3 is made up of 16 amino acids. J was trimmed by 5 bases and V by 4 bases; bases with no gene match: 13. The germline CDR1 and CDR2 sequences are SGHRS and YFSETQ. The CDR3, as DNA: TGCGCCAGCAGCCCTATGGATACTAGCGCCTTAGATACGCAGTATTTT. Translated: CASSPMDTSALDTQYF.

This clone has only a few counts. The chain has TRBV6-5 and TRBJ2-2; D not certain. CDR1 and CDR2 (germline): MNHEY, SVGAGI. V lost 5 bases and J 3 bases, leaving 10 bases between the germline ends. The CDR3 has 14 residues. Here the CDR3 reads CASSTRGDTGELFF. Written as DNA, the CDR3 is TGTGCCAGCAGTACACGAGGAGACACCGGGGAGCTGTTTTTT.

The chain couples TRBV11-2 to TRBJ2-5; 7 nucleotides align to TRBD2. V lost 6 bases, J lost 2 bases, and 9 bases stayed unmatched. This CDR3 contains 15 residues. Germline V gives CDR1 SGHAT, CDR2 FQNNGV. The CDR3 region is CASRFTSALQETQYF. The CDR3, as DNA: TGTGCCAGCAGATTTACTAGCGCACTTCAAGAGACCCAGTACTTC.

The V and J genes are TRBV18 and TRBJ1-3; D unresolved. V dropped 3 bases and J dropped 0 bases, with 15 bases sitting between them. Germline loops: CDR1 KGHSH, CDR2 LQKENI. The CDR3 loop spans 17 amino acids. CDR3 DNA sequence: TGTGCCAGCTCACCCATTCCGGGTTCTTACTCTGGAAACACCATATATTTT. This codes for CASSPIPGSYSGNTIYF.

This clone was seen a few times. The chain uses TRBV4-3 and TRBJ1-4; D remains unclear. Between the trimmed V and J ends, which lost 1 base and 12 bases, there was a span of 9 bases. This CDR3 region has 12 residues. Germline CDR1 reads LGHNA; CDR2 reads YSLEER. CDR3: CASSQGPEELFF. The CDR3 DNA is TGCGCCAGCAGCCAAGGGCCGGAGGAACTGTTTTTT.

This clone has only a few counts. The rearrangement uses TRBV12-3 or TRBV12-4 and TRBJ2-1; perhaps TRBD2 as D (6 bases). The CDR3 runs 12 residues. V lost 6 bases and J lost 4, with 7 bases in between. In nucleotides, the CDR3 is TGTGCCAGCAGAGGGACTTACAATGAGCAGTTCTTC. Its translation: CASRGTYNEQFF.

This clone was seen only a few times. The chain couples TRBV4-2 to TRBJ2-3; TRBD2 aligns across 11 bases. V dropped 0 bases and J dropped 6; count of bases not matched to a gene: 8. The CDR3 sequence is 17 residues long. Germline assignment: CDR1 LGHNA and CDR2 YNFKEQ. CDR3 sequence reads: CASSQDGVAGGSDTQYF. The DNA for the CDR3 is TGTGCCAGCAGCCAAGATGGCGTAGCGGGGGGGTCGGATACGCAGTATTTT.

This clone was seen only once. V gene TRBV5-1 combines with J gene TRBJ2-7, with 8 bases identical to TRBD1. Germline V lookup: CDR1 SGHRS, CDR2 YFSETQ. Trimming took 4 bases from V and 0 from J; bases not matched to a gene: 12. This CDR3 comprises 17 residues. CDR3 DNA: TGCGCCAGCAGCCCTTCGCGGACAGGGTTAAGCTCCTACGAGCAGTACTTC. This sequence encodes CASSPSRTGLSSYEQYF.

This clone was seen only once. This chain uses TRBV4-3 with TRBJ2-1; no reliable D call. Germline-derived CDR1 and CDR2 are LGHNA and YSLEER. The ends were cut back, 0 bases at V and 13 bases at J, with 13 bases in the middle. The CDR3 extends over 13 amino acids. The CDR3 is CASSQDEPPSQFF. CDR3 in DNA: TGCGCCAGCAGCCAAGATGAGCCTCCGTCCCAGTTCTTC.

The rearrangement links TRBV5-6 to TRBJ2-5; TRBD1 is a possible D gene (7 bases). This CDR3 has 16 amino acids. Trimming left V 5 bases short and J 5 bases short, with 22 bases between. In germline, CDR1 is SGHDT, CDR2 YYEEEE. The CDR3 spells CASSSSWQGGGETQYF. As DNA, the CDR3 is TGTGCCAGCAGTTCGAGCTGGCAGGGGGGAGGCGAGACCCAGTACTTC.

The J gene is TRBJ1-2, the V gene TRBV29-1; D possibly corresponds to TRBD1 (6 bases). V lost 7 bases to trimming and J lost 1 base, with 22 bases between them. The CDR3 sequence is 16 residues long. Germline-derived CDR1 and CDR2 are SQVTM and ANQGSEA. DNA of the CDR3: TGCAGCGCTAGAGCGGGGGGGCAGCCGATTAACTATGGCTACACCTTC. It yields the protein CSARAGGQPINYGYTF.

V is TRBV5-6 and J is TRBJ2-1, with 9 bases identical to TRBD1. CDR1 SGHDT and CDR2 YYEEEE come from the germline V gene. J was trimmed by 8 bases and V by 0 bases; bases with no gene match: 3. This CDR3 is built from 14 residues. The CDR3 loop reads CASSLDDRGYEQFF. The CDR3 bases are TGTGCCAGCAGCTTGGATGACAGGGGGTATGAGCAGTTCTTC.

This sequence joins TRBV9 and TRBJ2-1; D unresolved. V lost 3 bases and J lost 1, with 11 bases in between. The CDR3 spans 15 residues. Germline V gives CDR1 SGDLS, CDR2 YYNGEE. CDR3 sequence: CASSGEIVSYNEQFF. CDR3 nucleotides: TGTGCCAGCAGCGGAGAAATAGTATCCTACAATGAGCAGTTCTTC.

The chain is built from TRBV10-3 and TRBJ1-1; 7 nucleotides agree with TRBD1. The CDR3 is 15 amino acids. The ends lost 6 bases at V and 1 base at J; junction bases unmatched: 8. Germline CDR1 and CDR2: ENHRY and SYGVKD. CDR3 bases: TGTGCCATCAGCGACCCCGGGACAGAGAACACTGAAGCTTTCTTT. Amino acids: CAISDPGTENTEAFF.